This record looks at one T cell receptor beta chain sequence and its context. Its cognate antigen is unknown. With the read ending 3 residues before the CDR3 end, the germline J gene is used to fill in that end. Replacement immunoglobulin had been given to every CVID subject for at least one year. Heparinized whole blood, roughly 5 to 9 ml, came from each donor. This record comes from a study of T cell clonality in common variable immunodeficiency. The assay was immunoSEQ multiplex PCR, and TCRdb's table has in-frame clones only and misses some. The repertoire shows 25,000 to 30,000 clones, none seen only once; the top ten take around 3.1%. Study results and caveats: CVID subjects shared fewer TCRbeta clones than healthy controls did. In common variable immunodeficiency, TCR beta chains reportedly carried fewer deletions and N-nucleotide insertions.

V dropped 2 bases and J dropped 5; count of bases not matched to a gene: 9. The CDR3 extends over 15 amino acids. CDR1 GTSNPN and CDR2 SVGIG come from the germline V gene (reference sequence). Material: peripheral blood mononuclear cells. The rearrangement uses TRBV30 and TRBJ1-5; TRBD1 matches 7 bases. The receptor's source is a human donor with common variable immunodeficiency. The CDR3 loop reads CAWSRGQVADQPQHF. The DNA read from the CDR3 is TGTGCCTGGAGTCGTGGACAGGTCGCGGATCAGCCC.